This passage covers 25 T cell receptor beta chains from one sample sequenced in a study of cytomegalovirus exposure and HLA in healthy donors (dated by TCRdb to 2017 to 2019). The library was prepared using the immunoSEQ multiplex PCR assay. For the multiplex PCR, a mixture combining 60 forward primers for TCR Vbeta segments and 13 reverse primers for TCR Jbeta segments was used. Not all clones reach the TCRdb copy of this immuneACCESS table, which keeps in-frame sequences only. Checked studies attribute under half of the gap to unresolved V genes and leave the rest unexplained. This sample is represented by approximately 120,000 clones; around 80% of them were singletons. Together, the top ten hold 1.1% of the sample. What was sequenced was PBMCs. The receptors originated from a woman aged 25 to 39 in good health and CMV-seronegative.

The chain carries TRBV7-2 and TRBJ1-5; D is unclear. CDR3 size: 13 residues. V was shortened by 2 bases and J by 1 base, with 3 bases between the two germline ends. The V gene's germline CDR1 is SGHTA and CDR2 FQGNSA. CDR3 nucleotide sequence: TGTGCCAGCAGCTTACAGAGCAATCAGCCCCAGCATTTT. This sequence encodes CASSLQSNQPQHF. Complete variable domain (other parts from reference TRBV7-2 and TRBJ1-5): GAGVSQSPSNKVTEKGKDVELRCDPISGHTALYWYRQSLGQGLEFLIYFQGNSAPDKSGLPSDRFSAERTGGSVSTLTIQRTQQEDSAVYLCASSLQSNQPQHFGDGTRLSIL.

The J gene is TRBJ1-6, the V gene TRBV5-1; 7 positions agree with TRBD1. The length of the CDR3 is 15 residues. J gave up 9 bases and V 0 bases, and 6 bases lay outside the gene matches. Germline lookup yields CDR1 SGHRS and CDR2 YFSETQ. The CDR3 sequence is CASSLEGQGGSPLHF. The CDR3 bases are TGCGCCAGCAGCTTGGAGGGGCAGGGGGGTTCACCCCTCCACTTT.

The table lists this clone with a count of one. The chain is built from TRBV6-1 and TRBJ1-1, with TRBD1 as a possible D gene (6 bases). CDR1 and CDR2 (germline): MNHNS, SASEGT. The V end lost 2 bases, the J end lost 1 base, and 14 bases lay between the germline ends. This CDR3 has 16 amino acids. CDR3 in amino acids: CASSETGKFSNTEAFF. The CDR3 nucleotides are TGTGCCAGCAGTGAAACAGGGAAATTTTCGAACACTGAAGCTTTCTTT.

The V call is TRBV5-4, the J call TRBJ2-7; 8 bases match TRBD1. Germline CDR1 is SGHNT and CDR2 is YYREEE (reference sequence). This CDR3 is 14 amino acids long. The ends lost 5 bases at V and 3 bases at J; junction bases unmatched: 7. CDR3 in amino acids: CASSPGQEHYEQYF. Written as DNA, the CDR3 is TGTGCCAGCAGTCCGGGACAGGAGCACTACGAGCAGTACTTC. Looking up the rest from reference TRBV5-4 and TRBJ2-7 gives the full variable domain: ETGVTQSPTHLIKTRGQQVTLRCSSQSGHNTVSWYQQALGQGPQFIFQYYREEENGRGNFPPRFSGLQFPNYSSELNVNALELDDSALYLCASSPGQEHYEQYFGPGTRLTVT.

The chain joins TRBV10-3 to TRBJ1-1; D gene uncertain. Trimming removed 3 bases at V and 4 bases at J, with 15 bases between. This CDR3 has 15 amino acids. The germline gives CDR1 ENHRY, CDR2 SYGVKD. CDR3 DNA sequence: TGTGCCATCAGTGAAATTGATGTAGGGAGCACTGAAGCTTTCTTT. Translating gives CAISEIDVGSTEAFF.

The V and J genes are TRBV7-9 and TRBJ1-2; 7 nucleotides agree with TRBD1. The length of the CDR3 is 16 residues. V was clipped by 5 bases and J by 0 bases; unmatched bases: 9. CDR1 is SEHNR, CDR2 FQNEAQ, per germline (reference sequence). The CDR3 protein is CASSLRQGNTNYGYTF. DNA of the CDR3: TGTGCCAGCAGCCTCCGACAGGGAAACACTAACTATGGCTACACCTTC.

The chain is built from TRBV18 and TRBJ2-2, with D maybe TRBD1 (5 bases). CDR3 length equals 14 residues. V gave up 3 bases and J gave up 4 bases, with 9 bases separating them. CDR1 KGHSH and CDR2 LQKENI come from the germline V gene. In DNA form, the CDR3 reads TGTGCCAGCTCACCGGACAAGTCCACCGGGGAGCTGTTTTTT. As protein: CASSPDKSTGELFF.

The V call is TRBV5-5, the J call TRBJ1-1, with TRBD1 as a possible D gene (5 bases). Germline CDR1 reads SGHKS; CDR2 reads YYEKEE (reference sequence). The V and J ends lost 3 bases and 0 bases respectively, with 9 bases between them. The CDR3 is 14 amino acids. The CDR3 DNA follows: TGTGCCAGCAGCTGGATCAGGGTGAACACTGAAGCTTTCTTT. Its protein is CASSWIRVNTEAFF.

V and J are TRBV19 and TRBJ2-3, with TRBD2 identical over 8 bases. Germline lookup yields CDR1 LNHDA and CDR2 SQIVND (reference sequence). The trim removed 5 bases at V and 3 bases at J, leaving 4 bases unmatched. The CDR3 extends over 14 amino acids. The CDR3 sequence: CASSPGLVTDTQYF. In DNA, the CDR3 is TGTGCCAGTAGTCCGGGACTAGTAACAGATACGCAGTATTTT.

The chain is built from TRBV14 and TRBJ2-2; 7 positions agree with TRBD1. With V trimmed by 2 bases and J by 7 bases, 1 base remained unmatched. CDR3 length equals 13 residues. CDR1 SGHDN and CDR2 FVKESK come from the germline V gene. The CDR3 DNA reads TGTGCCAGCAGCCAAAACAGGGGCGGGGAGCTGTTTTTT. Translated, it gives CASSQNRGGELFF. Filled out from reference TRBV14 and TRBJ2-2, the complete variable domain reads EAGVTQFPSHSVIEKGQTVTLRCDPISGHDNLYWYRRVMGKEIKFLLHFVKESKQDESGMPNNRFLAERTGGTYSTLKVQPAELEDSGVYFCASSQNRGGELFFGEGSRLTVL.

The chain couples TRBV29-1 to TRBJ1-1; D is perhaps TRBD1 (5 bases). Looked up from germline, CDR1 is SQVTM and CDR2 is ANQGSEA. V lost 4 bases and J lost 1, with 13 bases in between. The CDR3 extends over 14 amino acids. The CDR3 protein is CSVGGGRGNTEAFF. CDR3 in DNA: TGCAGCGTTGGCGGGGGGAGGGGGAACACTGAAGCTTTCTTT.

V usage is TRBV4-3 and J usage is TRBJ2-7; 9 positions agree with TRBD2. CDR1 and CDR2 (germline): LGHNA, YSLEER. The CDR3 is 19 residues long. V lost 0 bases and J lost 0; bases outside the gene matches: 12. CDR3 bases: TGCGCCAGCAGCCAAGATCTATCGGGGGGTAGCGGGAGCTCCTACGAGCAGTACTTC. As protein: CASSQDLSGGSGSSYEQYF.

The rearrangement uses TRBV5-1 and TRBJ2-3; 7 bases are shared with TRBD2. From germline, CDR1 is SGHRS and CDR2 YFSETQ. V lost 2 bases and J lost 4; bases outside the gene matches: 13. This CDR3 region has 17 residues. CDR3 amino acids: CASSFSGRTSLADTQYF. CDR3 bases: TGCGCCAGCAGCTTTTCGGGTAGGACTAGTCTCGCAGATACGCAGTATTTT.

The count of this clone is one. The chain has TRBV5-6 and TRBJ2-5, with TRBD1 matching 8 bases. This CDR3 is 14 amino acids long. Germline CDR1 SGHDT, CDR2 YYEEEE. V gave up 4 bases and J gave up 5 bases; unmatched junction bases: 7. The CDR3 DNA reads TGTGCCAGCAGCATCGGGACAGGACGGGAGACCCAGTACTTC. Protein product: CASSIGTGRETQYF. The entire variable domain, with the rest obtained from reference TRBV5-6 and TRBJ2-5, is as follows: DAGVTQSPTHLIKTRGQQVTLRCSPKSGHDTVSWYQQALGQGPQFIFQYYEEEERQRGNFPDRFSGHQFPNYSSELNVNALLLGDSALYLCASSIGTGRETQYFGPGTRLLVL.

This clone was detected only a few times. The chain couples TRBV14 to TRBJ2-1, with D perhaps matching TRBD1 (6 bases). V was trimmed by 4 bases and J by 6 bases, leaving 13 bases between them. CDR1 is SGHDN and CDR2 is FVKESK in the germline V gene. The CDR3 is 14 amino acids. CDR3 sequence: CASSPHRQVNEQFF. DNA for the CDR3: TGTGCCAGCAGCCCTCACCGACAGGTCAATGAGCAGTTCTTC.

As for this clone: A junction boundary mismatches the germline segment, possibly from a read error. The chain links TRBV7-9 to TRBJ2-5, with D maybe TRBD2 (7 bases). The germline V gene encodes CDR1 SEHNR and CDR2 FQNEAQ (reference sequence). This CDR3 region has 18 residues. As DNA, the CDR3 is TGTTCCAGCAGCTTCGGGGGATTCCAGGGGAGGGTCCAAGAGACCCAGTACTTC. Translating it yields CSSSFGGFQGRVQETQYF. Variable domain in full (rest from reference TRBV7-9 and TRBJ2-5): DTGVSQNPRHKITKRGQNVTFRCDPISEHNRLYWYRQTLGQGPEFLTYFQNEAQLEKSRLLSDRFSAERPKGSFSTLEIQRTEQGDSAMYLCSSSFGGFQGRVQETQYFGPGTRLLVL.

The rearrangement uses TRBV7-8 and TRBJ1-4; D is unclear. Germline V lookup: CDR1 SGHVS, CDR2 FQNEAQ. Trimming removed 8 bases at V and 4 bases at J, with 11 bases between. The CDR3 sequence is 13 residues long. CDR3 sequence (DNA): TGTGCCAGCTGGACGAGGGTTAATGAAAAACTGTTTTTT. Encoded protein: CASWTRVNEKLFF.

The CDR3 region is CASGLSGTWKTQYF. CDR3 nucleotides: TGTGCTAGTGGTTTGTCCGGGACATGGAAGACCCAGTACTTC. The chain uses TRBV12-5 and TRBJ2-5, with D possibly being TRBD1 (6 bases). Germline V gene lookup returns CDR1 LGHNT and CDR2 FRNRAP. The CDR3 is 14 amino acids. Between the trimmed V and J ends, which lost 2 bases and 6 bases, there was a span of 13 bases.

The chain has TRBV2 and TRBJ2-7, with TRBD1 matching over 9 bases. CDR1 SNHLY and CDR2 FYNNEI come from the germline V gene. This CDR3 is 14 amino acids long. V dropped 6 bases and J dropped 1; count of bases not matched to a gene: 4. CDR3 nucleotide sequence: TGTGCCAGCAGCCGGGACAGGGCTTCCTACGAGCAGTACTTC. As protein: CASSRDRASYEQYF.

This clone has just one count. V and J are TRBV5-8 and TRBJ1-1; D remains ambiguous. The CDR3 totals 16 residues. V was cut by 2 bases and J by 4 bases, with 18 bases left in between. Germline V gene data show CDR1 as SGHTS and CDR2 as YDEGEE. Here the CDR3 reads CASSLFLGDLGTEAFF. The CDR3 DNA sequence: TGTGCCAGCAGCTTATTTCTCGGGGATTTGGGCACTGAAGCTTTCTTT.

The rearrangement links TRBV30 to TRBJ1-2; TRBD1 aligns across 7 bases. The CDR3 loop spans 12 amino acids. Germline V gene lookup returns CDR1 GTSNPN and CDR2 SVGIG (reference sequence). Losses at the gene ends were 3 bases for V and 3 bases for J; bases not matched to a gene: 1. The CDR3 DNA reads as TGTGCCTGGAGGGGACAGCACTATGGCTACACCTTC. As protein: CAWRGQHYGYTF.

The CDR3 loop reads CASSYLRGRSSYEQYF. CDR3 bases: TGTGCCAGCAGTTACTTGCGGGGACGGAGCTCCTACGAGCAGTACTTC. V usage is TRBV6-5 and J usage is TRBJ2-7; D perhaps matches TRBD2 (6 bases). The germline gives CDR1 MNHEY, CDR2 SVGAGI. V was pared by 1 base and J by 0 bases, with 13 bases between. This CDR3 is built from 16 residues.

This rearrangement joins TRBV30 to TRBJ1-4; 9 bases map to TRBD1. This CDR3 has 14 amino acids. The V and J ends lost 4 bases and 9 bases, in that order; junction bases with no gene match: 9. The germline CDR1 and CDR2 sequences are GTSNPN and SVGIG (reference sequence). The CDR3 sequence is CAWTPGTGTQKLFF. CDR3 nucleotides: TGTGCCTGGACCCCCGGGACAGGGACACAAAAACTGTTTTTT.

This clone was seen a handful of times. The chain combines TRBV5-4 with TRBJ2-7; 14 bases are a match to TRBD2. Germline V lookup: CDR1 SGHNT, CDR2 YYREEE (reference sequence). V trimming: 5 bases; J trimming: 3 bases; junction bases outside the gene matches: 7. The CDR3 length is 16 residues. CDR3 sequence: CASRRGLAGGRYEQYF. The CDR3 DNA is TGTGCCAGCAGGCGCGGACTAGCGGGAGGCCGCTACGAGCAGTACTTC.

The rearrangement links TRBV30 to TRBJ2-6; TRBD1 agrees at 11 bases. Trimming at V came to 3 bases and at J to 4 bases, leaving 11 bases not matched to a gene. This CDR3 comprises 18 residues. Germline V gene lookup returns CDR1 GTSNPN and CDR2 SVGIG (reference sequence). CDR3 DNA sequence: TGTGCCTGGAGGGGGTCGCGGACAGGGGGCCTAGGGGCCAACGTCCTGACTTTC. Translating gives CAWRGSRTGGLGANVLTF.